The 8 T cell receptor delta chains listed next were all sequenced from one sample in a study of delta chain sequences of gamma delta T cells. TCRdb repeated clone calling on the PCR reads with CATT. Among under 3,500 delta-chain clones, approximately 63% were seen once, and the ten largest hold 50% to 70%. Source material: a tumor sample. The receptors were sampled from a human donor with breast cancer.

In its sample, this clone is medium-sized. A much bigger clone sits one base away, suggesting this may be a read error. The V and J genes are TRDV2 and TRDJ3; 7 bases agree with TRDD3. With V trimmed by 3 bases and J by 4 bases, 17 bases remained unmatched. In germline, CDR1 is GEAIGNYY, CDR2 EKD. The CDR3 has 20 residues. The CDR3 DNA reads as TGTGCCTGTGACCCCTCCACTACCTCGGGGGATCCGTGGGACACCCGACAGATGTTTTTC. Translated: CACDPSTTSGDPWDTRQMFF.

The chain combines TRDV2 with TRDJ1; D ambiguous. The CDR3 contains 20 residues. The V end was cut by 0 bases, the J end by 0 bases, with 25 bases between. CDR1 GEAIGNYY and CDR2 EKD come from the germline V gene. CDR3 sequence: CACDTVSMEGDRSYTDKLIF. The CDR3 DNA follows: TGTGCCTGTGACACCGTGTCGATGGAGGGTGACCGATCGTACACCGATAAACTCATCTTT.

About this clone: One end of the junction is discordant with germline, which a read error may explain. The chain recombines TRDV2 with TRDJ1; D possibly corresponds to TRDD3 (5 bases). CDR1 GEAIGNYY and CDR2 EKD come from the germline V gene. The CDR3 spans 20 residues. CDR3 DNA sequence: TGTGCGTGTGATACCGTGTCAAGGGTGTGGGACCGACCTTACACCTATAAACTCATCTTT. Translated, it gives CACDTVSRVWDRPYTYKLIF.

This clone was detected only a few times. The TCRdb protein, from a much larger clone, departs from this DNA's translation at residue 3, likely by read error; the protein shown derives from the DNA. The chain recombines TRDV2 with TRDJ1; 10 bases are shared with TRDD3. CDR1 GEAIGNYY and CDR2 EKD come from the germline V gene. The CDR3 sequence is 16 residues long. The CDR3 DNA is TGTGCCTTTGACCTTTTGGGGGATACAAACACCGATAAACTCATCTTT. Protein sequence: CAFDLLGDTNTDKLIF.

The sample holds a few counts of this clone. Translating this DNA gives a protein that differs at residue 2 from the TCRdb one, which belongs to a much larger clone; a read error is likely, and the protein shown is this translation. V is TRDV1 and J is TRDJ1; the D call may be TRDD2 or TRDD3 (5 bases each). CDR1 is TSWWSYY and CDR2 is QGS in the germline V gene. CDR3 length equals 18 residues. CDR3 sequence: CSLGVVLMERWYTDKLIF. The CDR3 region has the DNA TGTTCTCTTGGGGTCGTCCTAATGGAAAGGTGGTACACCGATAAACTCATCTTT.

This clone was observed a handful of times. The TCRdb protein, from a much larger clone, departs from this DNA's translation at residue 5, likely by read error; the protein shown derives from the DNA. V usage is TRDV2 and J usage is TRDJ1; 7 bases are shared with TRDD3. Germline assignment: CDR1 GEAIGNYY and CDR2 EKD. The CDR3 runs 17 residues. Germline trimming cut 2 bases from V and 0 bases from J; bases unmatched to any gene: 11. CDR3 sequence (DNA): TGTGCCTGTGACATGGTGGGGGACCTTGGTTACACCGATAAACTCATCTTT. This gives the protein CACDMVGDLGYTDKLIF.

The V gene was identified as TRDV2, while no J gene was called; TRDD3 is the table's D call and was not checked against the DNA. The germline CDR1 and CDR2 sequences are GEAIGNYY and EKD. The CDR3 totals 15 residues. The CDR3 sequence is CACDTVSMKGDRLFF. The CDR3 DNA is TGTGCCTGTGACACCGTGTCGATGAAGGGGGATCGACTTTTCTTC.

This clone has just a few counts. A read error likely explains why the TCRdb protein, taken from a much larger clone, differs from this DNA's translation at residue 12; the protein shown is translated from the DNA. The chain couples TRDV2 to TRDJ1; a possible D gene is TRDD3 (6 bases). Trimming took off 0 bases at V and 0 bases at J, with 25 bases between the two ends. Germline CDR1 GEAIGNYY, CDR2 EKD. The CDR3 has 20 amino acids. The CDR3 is CACDTVSREGDLPYTDKLIF. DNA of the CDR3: TGTGCCTGTGACACCGTGTCAAGGGAGGGGGACCTACCTTACACCGATAAACTCATCTTT.